This entry lists 2 T cell receptor beta chains sequenced from one sample in a study of blood T cells in healthy people across ages. Combining a sample-barcoded 5' primer with a J-beta primer mix, a second PCR ran for roughly 7 to 11 cycles. Via MiXCR, TCRdb re-called the 5' RACE reads, giving one row per CDR3 protein. The sample records about 720,000 distinct CDR3 sequences, 22% being singletons. The specimen was blood. These TCRs come from a man aged 65-85 years in good health.

The rearrangement uses TRBV27 and TRBJ2-1, with 10 bases identical to TRBD2. With V trimmed by 2 bases and J by 4 bases, 5 bases remained unmatched. The CDR3 consists of 16 residues. Germline CDR1 is MNHEY and CDR2 is SMNVEV (reference sequence). CDR3 protein: CASSLPGTSAYNEQFF. The CDR3 DNA reads TGTGCCAGCAGTTTACCCGGGACTAGCGCATACAATGAGCAGTTCTTC.

The chain links TRBV12-3 or TRBV12-4 to TRBJ2-3, with a weak D call TRBD1 (6 bases). The CDR3 length is 14 residues. Trimming left V 5 bases short and J 2 bases short, with 11 bases between. In DNA, the CDR3 is TGTGCCAGCAGTACCCGACAGGCCACAGATACGCAGTATTTT. Its protein is CASSTRQATDTQYF.